This TCR beta chain was identified during a study of lymphopenia after photon versus proton radiotherapy. The V and J ends lost 10 bases and 1 base respectively, with 17 bases between them. Germline-derived CDR1 and CDR2 are MNHEY and SMNVEV (reference sequence). The CDR3 loop spans 14 amino acids. Clones were sequenced by immunoSEQ multiplex PCR, and TCRdb holds only the in-frame ones, with some missing. The sample has approximately 45,000 clones, over 75% seen once. This chain uses TRBV27 with TRBJ2-7; D is perhaps TRBD2 (6 bases). The TCR sequence derives from a middle-aged man with gastric cancer. This material consisted of peripheral blood, taken from a patient treated with photon-based radiotherapy. The CDR3 region has the DNA TGTGCCACCGGTCCGCCGGGACTTTCCTACGAGCAGTACTTC. As protein: CATGPPGLSYEQYF.